This TCR beta chain is from a study of OX40 agonist ivuxolimab in advanced cancers. Study in general: Ivuxolimab, an antibody that agonizes OX40 (CD134), was administered to the patients. Every 2 weeks, ivuxolimab was infused into the patients intravenously at between 0.01 and 10 mg/kg.

The method was immunoSEQ multiplex PCR; TCRdb's version includes in-frame clones alone and lacks a portion of them. Here the sample spans about 70,000 clones, around nine tenths being singletons. Germline V gives CDR1 SGHTA, CDR2 FQGNSA. With 5 bases clipped from V and 3 bases from J, the junction kept 9 bases outside the gene matches. There are 15 residues in the CDR3. This chain links TRBV7-2 with TRBJ2-7; TRBD2 agrees at 8 bases. The sample in question was CD4+ or CD8+ T cells sorted from blood, obtained in a trial of the OX40 agonist ivuxolimab. The receptor was derived from an adult with an advanced solid tumor such as melanoma, head and neck, liver or kidney cancer. The CDR3 nucleotides are TGTGCCAGCAGCCCGGGGGGGCTCCCGGGCTACGAGCAGTACTTC. Amino acids: CASSPGGLPGYEQYF.